The following is a T cell receptor beta chain sequence with its context. The data were obtained in a study of regulatory T cells in long-lasting Graves disease. The CDR3 loop spans 15 amino acids. The germline V gene encodes CDR1 MGHRA and CDR2 YSYEKL. The junction had 6 bases not matched to a gene; V was cut back by 4 bases and J by 4 bases. CDR3 regions were amplified by Arm-PCR using iRepertoire HTBI primers to build TCR beta libraries. Under the authors' procedure: Segment identification across samples yielded about 60 TRBV and 14 TRBJ segments. TCRdb called the multiplex PCR reads again in MiXCR, with one record for every CDR3 protein. TCRdb assigned the V and J calls; the authors' analysis was not used. The sample has approximately 470,000 distinct CDR3 sequences; 15% to 20% are singletons. Time point here: newly diagnosed GD, antithyroid drugs for less than 3 months. Construction of the TCR library relied on RNA isolated from PBMCs.

These records were also assigned to another study, of T cells in Graves' hyperthyroidism and ophthalmopathy. Per that paper: Exclusion of a patient resulted from uncontrolled infection, other autoimmune disease, pregnancy or lactation. TCR CDR3 regions were first amplified by RT-PCR with HTBI primers.

This sequence was found in a man aged 40-50 years with Graves disease. Sequenced here: peripheral blood mononuclear cells (PBMCs), sampled at new diagnosis, from a patient treated with antithyroid drugs. The chain combines TRBV4-1 with TRBJ2-7; 11 bases align to TRBD2. Here the CDR3 DNA reads TGCGCCAGCAGCCGCTTACTAGCGGGAGTATACGAGCAGTACTTC. It is translated as CASSRLLAGVYEQYF.